This T cell receptor (beta chain) was documented in a study of T cells in Graves' hyperthyroidism and ophthalmopathy. Ten or more counts support this clonotype. The CDR3 length is 15 residues. Per germline, CDR1 MNHNS and CDR2 SASEGT. V shed 4 bases, J shed 1 base, and the junction held 6 bases outside the gene matches. The hyperthyroidism was newly diagnosed and had lasted under 2 months; the patients were aged 18 to 65. Researchers amplified the TCR beta CDR3 regions from RNA transcripts. HTBI primers were used for first-round RT-PCR of the TCR CDR3. One entry per CDR3 protein, called by TCRdb with MiXCR from the multiplex PCR reads. The sample yields more than 650,000 distinct CDR3 sequences, approximately 14% seen once.

This clonotype was sampled from a woman younger than 35 with Graves' hyperthyroidism. Sequences were obtained from blood. The chain combines TRBV6-1 with TRBJ1-1, with 7 bases aligning to TRBD1. This CDR3 is CASSGRRTGNTEAFF. The CDR3 bases are TGTGCCAGCAGTGGTCGACGGACAGGGAACACTGAAGCTTTCTTT.